These 32 T cell receptor beta chains came from one sample sequenced in a study of shared clonotypes between healthy human individuals. TCRdb keeps only in-frame clones here, not all; method: immunoSEQ multiplex PCR. Seen here are some 550,000 clones, about 96% observed once, and the top ten hold about 0.057%. Input material: naive CD4+ T cells sorted from blood. Subset in this sample: CD45RA+ positively selected. The receptors stem from a woman aged 25 to 39 in good health.

The CDR3 nucleotides are TGTGCCAGCAGTTCCGGGACAGCCTCTGGAAACACCATATATTTT. Translated: CASSSGTASGNTIYF. V gene TRBV28 combines with J gene TRBJ1-3; TRBD1 matches at 7 bases. CDR3 length equals 15 residues. CDR1 MDHEN and CDR2 SYDVKM come from the germline V gene. J gave up 0 bases and V 4 bases, and 3 bases lay outside the gene matches. Using reference TRBV28 and TRBJ1-3 for the parts outside the CDR3, the full variable domain is DVKVTQSSRYLVKRTGEKVFLECVQDMDHENMFWYRQDPGLGLRLIYFSYDVKMKEKGDIPEGYSVSREKKERFSLILESASTNQTSMYLCASSSGTASGNTIYFGEGSWLTVV.

The genes are TRBV5-6 and TRBJ1-1; no firm D call. The CDR3 is 14 amino acids. With 1 base removed from V and 3 bases from J, the gap between germline ends came to 10 bases. CDR1 is SGHDT, CDR2 YYEEEE, per germline. CDR3 in DNA: TGTGCCAGCAGCTTGTTAGGGTGGGACACTGAAGCTTTCTTT. This translates into CASSLLGWDTEAFF.

The rearrangement joins TRBV5-1 to TRBJ2-3; D is unclear. The CDR3 has 14 residues. V shed 0 bases and J shed 2 bases, with 7 bases lying between them. The germline gives CDR1 SGHRS, CDR2 YFSETQ. CDR3 region: CASSLVPDTDTQYF. CDR3 in DNA: TGCGCCAGCAGCTTGGTCCCAGACACAGATACGCAGTATTTT. The complete variable domain, with remaining parts taken from reference TRBV5-1 and TRBJ2-3, reads KAGVTQTPRYLIKTRGQQVTLSCSPISGHRSVSWYQQTPGQGLQFLFEYFSETQRNKGNFPGRFSGRQFSNSRSEMNVSTLELGDSALYLCASSLVPDTDTQYFGPGTRLTVL.

This clone was recorded a few times. The genes are TRBV2 and TRBJ1-3; D remains ambiguous. CDR3 length equals 11 residues. Trimming cost V 4 bases and J 8 bases, with 6 bases left between them. The germline V gene has CDR1 SNHLY and CDR2 FYNNEI. Written as DNA, the CDR3 is TGTGCCAGCAGTGTCGAGGACACCATATATTTT. Protein sequence: CASSVEDTIYF.

The chain uses TRBV19 and TRBJ2-1; possibly TRBD1 for D (5 bases). The CDR3 is made up of 13 amino acids. CDR1 LNHDA and CDR2 SQIVND come from the germline V gene (reference sequence). V lost 8 bases to trimming and J lost 5 bases, with 13 bases between them. This CDR3 reads CASASQGHNEQFF. In nucleotides, the CDR3 is TGTGCCAGTGCCAGCCAGGGCCACAATGAGCAGTTCTTC.

Only one count was recorded for this clone. The chain has TRBV18 and TRBJ2-7; 7 nucleotides line up with TRBD2. V was pared by 3 bases and J by 2 bases, with 4 bases of the junction left unmatched. The V gene's germline CDR1 is KGHSH and CDR2 LQKENI. The CDR3 runs 14 residues. DNA of the CDR3: TGTGCCAGCTCACCCGGGGGGACCCCCTACGAGCAGTACTTC. Translation gives CASSPGGTPYEQYF.

The J gene is TRBJ2-3, the V gene TRBV5-4; 11 bases map to TRBD2. The CDR3 is 15 amino acids. Germline V lookup: CDR1 SGHNT, CDR2 YYREEE (reference sequence). J gave up 1 base and V 4 bases, and 2 bases lay outside the gene matches. CDR3 loop: CASSQGLAGTDTQYF. For the CDR3, the DNA is TGTGCCAGCAGCCAGGGACTAGCGGGCACAGATACGCAGTATTTT. Variable domain in full (rest from reference TRBV5-4 and TRBJ2-3): ETGVTQSPTHLIKTRGQQVTLRCSSQSGHNTVSWYQQALGQGPQFIFQYYREEENGRGNFPPRFSGLQFPNYSSELNVNALELDDSALYLCASSQGLAGTDTQYFGPGTRLTVL.

This sequence joins TRBV11-1 and TRBJ2-1; tentative D call: TRBD1 (5 bases). Germline CDR1 is SGHAT and CDR2 is FQDESV (reference sequence). CDR3 length: 16 amino acids. Trimming pared 1 base from V and 4 bases from J, leaving 14 bases between. For the CDR3, the DNA is TGTGCCAGCAGCTTAGGTCGAGACAGCCTATACAATGAGCAGTTCTTC. This translates into CASSLGRDSLYNEQFF.

The V and J genes are TRBV9 and TRBJ2-3, with D possibly being TRBD2 (5 bases). V dropped 0 bases and J dropped 2 bases, with 10 bases sitting between them. The germline V gene encodes CDR1 SGDLS and CDR2 YYNGEE. The CDR3 has 15 amino acids. The CDR3 region has the DNA TGTGCCAGCAGCGTAGTGGGCGGGCCCACAGATACGCAGTATTTT. It yields the protein CASSVVGGPTDTQYF.

The J gene is TRBJ2-7, the V gene TRBV4-1; 11 nucleotides match TRBD2. V lost 4 bases to trimming and J lost 5 bases; unmatched junction nucleotides: 10. The CDR3 spans 16 residues. The germline gives CDR1 MGHRA, CDR2 YSYEKL. The CDR3 loop is CASSLGLAGFYDEQYF. The CDR3 DNA reads TGCGCCAGCAGCCTAGGACTAGCGGGTTTTTACGACGAGCAGTACTTC.

The chain links TRBV2 to TRBJ2-1; 11 bases are a match to TRBD2. CDR3 length: 18 residues. The germline V gene encodes CDR1 SNHLY and CDR2 FYNNEI. The ends lost 9 bases at V and 1 base at J; junction bases unmatched: 14. In nucleotides, the CDR3 is TGTGCCAGTTGCAGACTAGCGGGATCCGTAGGGTCCTACAATGAGCAGTTCTTC. Its protein is CASCRLAGSVGSYNEQFF.

This rearrangement joins TRBV11-2 to TRBJ2-5; D may be TRBD2 (6 bases). With the DNA end fitting TRBJ2-7 better, the J assignment may be wrong. The CDR3 spans 14 residues. The V gene's germline CDR1 is SGHAT and CDR2 FQNNGV. The CDR3 DNA is TGTGCCAGCAGCCCCAGGATAGCGGCTTACGAGCAGTACTTC. Its translation: CASSPRIAAYEQYF.

The chain is built from TRBV15 and TRBJ2-3; D unresolved. The CDR3 is 12 residues long. The germline V gene has CDR1 LNHNV and CDR2 YYDKDF (reference sequence). Trimming left V 5 bases short and J 4 bases short, with 7 bases between. The CDR3 bases are TGTGCCACCAGCCAGAGCCCAGATACGCAGTATTTT. Amino acid sequence: CATSQSPDTQYF. Variable domain in full (rest from reference TRBV15 and TRBJ2-3): DAMVIQNPRYQVTQFGKPVTLSCSQTLNHNVMYWYQQKSSQAPKLLFHYYDKDFNNEADTPDNFQSRRPNTSFCFLDIRSPGLGDTAMYLCATSQSPDTQYFGPGTRLTVL.

The CDR3 DNA reads as TGTGCCAGCTCACCACTGGGGCGTATCACTGAAGCTTTCTTT. Translated, it gives CASSPLGRITEAFF. This sequence joins TRBV18 and TRBJ1-1; tentatively, D is TRBD1 (5 bases). The CDR3 runs to 14 residues. V lost 1 base and J 4 bases, leaving 10 bases between the germline ends. Germline CDR1 and CDR2: KGHSH and LQKENI.

The rearrangement uses TRBV4-1 and TRBJ2-7; either TRBD1 or TRBD2 may fit D (5 bases each). V lost 3 bases, J lost 1 base, and 10 bases lay in between. The CDR3 spans 14 residues. Germline V gene lookup returns CDR1 MGHRA and CDR2 YSYEKL. The CDR3 DNA reads TGCGCCAGCAGCCATGGGGGTGTGTCCTACGAGCAGTACTTC. It yields the protein CASSHGGVSYEQYF.

The V and J genes are TRBV6-6 and TRBJ2-3; D is ambiguous. V was cut by 6 bases and J by 1 base, with 14 bases left in between. The CDR3 consists of 15 residues. Germline V gene lookup returns CDR1 MNHNY and CDR2 SVGAGI (reference sequence). The CDR3 loop is CASSRSLTGTDTQYF. The CDR3 DNA sequence: TGTGCCAGCAGCCGAAGTCTTACTGGCACAGATACGCAGTATTTT.

The chain couples TRBV5-4 to TRBJ1-4; D may be TRBD1 (6 bases). CDR1 and CDR2 (germline): SGHNT, YYREEE (reference sequence). CDR3 size: 14 residues. With 5 bases removed from V and 6 bases from J, the gap between germline ends came to 14 bases. CDR3 residues: CASSFRGFYEKLFF. In nucleotides, the CDR3 is TGTGCCAGCAGTTTTAGGGGGTTTTATGAAAAACTGTTTTTT. The full variable domain, its missing parts supplied by reference TRBV5-4 and TRBJ1-4, is ETGVTQSPTHLIKTRGQQVTLRCSSQSGHNTVSWYQQALGQGPQFIFQYYREEENGRGNFPPRFSGLQFPNYSSELNVNALELDDSALYLCASSFRGFYEKLFFGSGTQLSVL.

The rearrangement joins TRBV10-3 to TRBJ2-5; 7 nucleotides match TRBD2. The CDR3 totals 14 residues. Germline trimming cut 4 bases from V and 3 bases from J; bases unmatched to any gene: 5. Germline V gene data show CDR1 as ENHRY and CDR2 as SYGVKD. CDR3 in DNA: TGTGCCATCAGTGGTGGGGGAGGGAAAGAGACCCAGTACTTC. Translating gives CAISGGGGKETQYF.

The rearrangement links TRBV19 to TRBJ1-2; D remains ambiguous. Germline loops: CDR1 LNHDA, CDR2 SQIVND (reference sequence). This CDR3 region has 12 residues. Deletions cut 3 bases from V and 6 bases from J, with 8 bases between. The CDR3 reads CASSMQVDGYTF. The CDR3 DNA sequence: TGTGCCAGTAGTATGCAGGTCGATGGCTACACCTTC.

V is TRBV5-7 and J is TRBJ2-7; D is perhaps TRBD2 (5 bases). TRBV5-7 is sorted into the ORF group, with uncertain function. The CDR3 is 13 residues long. Deletions cut 4 bases from V and 6 bases from J, with 14 bases between. The CDR3 sequence is CASSPGAAFEQYF. The DNA for the CDR3 is TGTGCCAGCAGCCCAGGAGCGGCCTTCGAGCAGTACTTC.

The chain has TRBV18 and TRBJ2-3; D is perhaps TRBD2 (5 bases). V lost 6 bases, J lost 1 base, and 11 bases lay in between. This CDR3 contains 14 residues. From germline, CDR1 is KGHSH and CDR2 LQKENI. CDR3 in amino acids: CASSLALGTDTQYF. The CDR3 DNA is TGTGCCAGCTCTCTAGCACTGGGCACAGATACGCAGTATTTT.

The chain joins TRBV28 to TRBJ1-4; possible D gene TRBD1, 5 bases. Germline V gene data show CDR1 as MDHEN and CDR2 as SYDVKM. V dropped 7 bases and J dropped 5 bases, with 14 bases sitting between them. The length of the CDR3 is 14 residues. CDR3 sequence reads: CASTPGPRNEKLFF. DNA for the CDR3: TGTGCCAGCACCCCGGGACCGAGGAATGAAAAACTGTTTTTT.

The genes are TRBV28 and TRBJ1-6; TRBD1 matches 8 bases. The CDR3 consists of 15 residues. Per the germline V gene, CDR1 is MDHEN and CDR2 is SYDVKM. With 5 bases clipped from V and 7 bases from J, the junction kept 7 bases outside the gene matches. As DNA, the CDR3 is TGTGCCAGCAGTACCTCGACAGGGGAAAATTCACCCCTCCACTTT. Its translation: CASSTSTGENSPLHF.

The chain carries TRBV5-1 and TRBJ1-4; maybe TRBD1 (6 bases). Germline V gene sequence: CDR1 SGHRS, CDR2 YFSETQ. V dropped 1 base and J dropped 0 bases, with 16 bases sitting between them. There are 18 residues in the CDR3. Here the CDR3 DNA reads TGCGCCAGCAGCTTGAAAGGACAGAGGACCGCAACTAATGAAAAACTGTTTTTT. It codes for CASSLKGQRTATNEKLFF. Based on the CDR3 plus reference TRBV5-1 and TRBJ1-4, the full variable domain is KAGVTQTPRYLIKTRGQQVTLSCSPISGHRSVSWYQQTPGQGLQFLFEYFSETQRNKGNFPGRFSGRQFSNSRSEMNVSTLELGDSALYLCASSLKGQRTATNEKLFFGSGTQLSVL.

The CDR3 protein is CASGGGYSNQPQHF. CDR3 sequence (DNA): TGTGCCAGCGGAGGGGGTTATAGCAATCAGCCCCAGCATTTT. The genes are TRBV6-1 and TRBJ1-5; D is possibly TRBD1 (6 bases). The germline V gene has CDR1 MNHNS and CDR2 SASEGT. V lost 8 bases and J lost 0, with 11 bases in between. This CDR3 region has 14 residues.

This chain links TRBV6-1 with TRBJ2-5; TRBD2 aligns across 15 bases. J was trimmed by 3 bases and V by 8 bases; bases with no gene match: 4. This CDR3 has 15 residues. Germline V gives CDR1 MNHNS, CDR2 SASEGT. The CDR3 reads CASFRTSGREETQYF. CDR3 sequence (DNA): TGTGCCAGCTTCAGGACTAGCGGGAGGGAAGAGACCCAGTACTTC.

J is TRBJ2-7 and V is TRBV6-5, with 9 positions matching TRBD1. Germline V CDR1 and CDR2: MNHEY, SVGAGI. This CDR3 contains 16 residues. Trimming took 0 bases from V and 4 from J; bases not matched to a gene: 7. CDR3 region: CASSYSIPDRGYEQYF. The CDR3 DNA follows: TGTGCCAGCAGTTACTCGATTCCCGACAGGGGGTACGAGCAGTACTTC.

The V gene is TRBV2, the J gene TRBJ1-4; D is uncertain. Germline CDR1 and CDR2: SNHLY and FYNNEI. The V gene lost 4 bases and the J gene lost 17 bases, with 17 bases spanning the gap. The CDR3 runs to 12 residues. The CDR3 sequence is CASSVAPGEHFF. For the CDR3, the DNA is TGTGCCAGCAGTGTTGCGCCTGGGGAGCACTTTTTT.

This chain links TRBV28 with TRBJ2-5, with D tentatively TRBD1 or TRBD2 (6 bases each). The CDR3 totals 14 residues. Germline assignment: CDR1 MDHEN and CDR2 SYDVKM. V lost 7 bases to trimming and J lost 4 bases, with 16 bases between them. The CDR3 DNA follows: TGTGCCAGCACGCTGGGGGGCCAGGGAGAGACCCAGTACTTC. Translating gives CASTLGGQGETQYF.

As concerns this clone: Other DNA sequences from this sample encode an identical CDR3 as well. J is TRBJ1-1 and V is TRBV19; TRBD1 agrees at 7 bases. The CDR3 length is 14 residues. J gave up 2 bases and V 4 bases, and 4 bases lay outside the gene matches. CDR1 is LNHDA, CDR2 SQIVND, per germline (reference sequence). CDR3 in DNA: TGTGCCAGTAGTACCGGGACAGTAAACACTGAAGCTTTCTTT. This sequence encodes CASSTGTVNTEAFF.

This sequence joins TRBV27 and TRBJ2-3; 8 nucleotides agree with TRBD1. Germline V gene sequence: CDR1 MNHEY, CDR2 SMNVEV (reference sequence). J was trimmed by 2 bases and V by 2 bases; bases with no gene match: 12. CDR3 size: 18 residues. CDR3 nucleotides: TGTGCCAGCAGTTTACCGGACAGGGTACGAGGGAACACAGATACGCAGTATTTT. Translating gives CASSLPDRVRGNTDTQYF.

This chain links TRBV5-1 with TRBJ2-2, with D uncertain. This CDR3 has 15 amino acids. V shed 3 bases and J shed 0 bases, with 9 bases lying between them. Germline-derived CDR1 and CDR2 are SGHRS and YFSETQ. The CDR3 coding sequence is TGCGCCAGCAGCTCTGGGATCGCGAACACCGGGGAGCTGTTTTTT. It specifies CASSSGIANTGELFF.